The 7 T cell receptor beta chains presented below share a single source sample, sequenced in a study of blood T cell repertoires in COVID-19. Here immunoSEQ multiplex PCR was the method, and the copy in TCRdb shows in-frame clones only, minus some. The data contain some 220,000 clones, 80% of them singletons. The sample was peripheral blood. The source of these receptors is a human donor in a cohort sampled during active COVID-19.

This clone was recorded a few times. The chain recombines TRBV25-1 with TRBJ1-6; D is unresolved. The CDR3 has 12 residues. The V end was cut by 4 bases, the J end by 9 bases, with 7 bases between. Germline V gene data show CDR1 as MGHDK and CDR2 as SYGVNS. The CDR3: CASSVSSSPLHF. CDR3 sequence (DNA): TGTGCCAGCAGTGTTAGCAGTTCACCCCTCCACTTT.

The chain carries TRBV6-4 and TRBJ2-2, with D possibly being TRBD1 (5 bases). V was shortened by 6 bases and J by 0 bases, with 5 bases between the two germline ends. This CDR3 is built from 13 residues. Germline lookup yields CDR1 MRHNA and CDR2 SNTAGT. CDR3 DNA sequence: TGTGCCAGCAGGGGGCCGAACACCGGGGAGCTGTTTTTT. Translation: CASRGPNTGELFF.

The chain is built from TRBV6-5 and TRBJ2-7, with D possibly being TRBD1 (6 bases). The V gene lost 6 bases and the J gene lost 2 bases, with 17 bases spanning the gap. Germline assignment: CDR1 MNHEY and CDR2 SVGAGI. This CDR3 region has 15 residues. Written as DNA, the CDR3 is TGTGCCAGCAGGGGGGATGAGACAGGCACCTACGAGCAGTACTTC. It encodes CASRGDETGTYEQYF.

The J gene is TRBJ2-1, the V gene TRBV5-1, with 8 bases lining up with TRBD2. The CDR3 is made up of 16 amino acids. V shed 6 bases and J 7 bases; nucleotides not matched to a gene: 15. Germline V lookup: CDR1 SGHRS, CDR2 YFSETQ. The CDR3 spells CASTAASSGIGNEQFF. The DNA of the CDR3 is TGCGCCAGCACAGCCGCCAGTAGCGGGATAGGGAATGAGCAGTTCTTC.

V and J are TRBV28 and TRBJ1-2; D may be TRBD1 (5 bases). The CDR3 runs to 14 residues. Germline-derived CDR1 and CDR2 are MDHEN and SYDVKM. The V gene lost 6 bases and the J gene lost 8 bases, with 19 bases spanning the gap. DNA of the CDR3: TGTGCCAGCAGCTCTAGGGACTTGGTAGGGGGCTACACCTTC. It yields the protein CASSSRDLVGGYTF.

This chain connects TRBV19 to TRBJ1-2; 9 nucleotides match TRBD1. V lost 5 bases, J lost 6 bases, and 16 bases stayed unmatched. The germline CDR1 and CDR2 sequences are LNHDA and SQIVND (reference sequence). This CDR3 has 17 residues. CDR3 coding DNA: TGTGCCAGTAGTCTTCCCCCCAACAGGGGGCGTACGGATGGCTACACCTTC. It yields the protein CASSLPPNRGRTDGYTF.

J is TRBJ2-1 and V is TRBV24-1, with D possibly being TRBD2 (5 bases). The germline CDR1 and CDR2 sequences are KGHDR and SFDVKD. Trimming pared 1 base from V and 8 bases from J, leaving 14 bases between. The CDR3 loop spans 15 amino acids. The CDR3 loop is CATSDLGGAVYEQFF. The CDR3, as DNA: TGTGCCACCAGTGATTTAGGAGGCGCGGTCTATGAGCAGTTCTTC.